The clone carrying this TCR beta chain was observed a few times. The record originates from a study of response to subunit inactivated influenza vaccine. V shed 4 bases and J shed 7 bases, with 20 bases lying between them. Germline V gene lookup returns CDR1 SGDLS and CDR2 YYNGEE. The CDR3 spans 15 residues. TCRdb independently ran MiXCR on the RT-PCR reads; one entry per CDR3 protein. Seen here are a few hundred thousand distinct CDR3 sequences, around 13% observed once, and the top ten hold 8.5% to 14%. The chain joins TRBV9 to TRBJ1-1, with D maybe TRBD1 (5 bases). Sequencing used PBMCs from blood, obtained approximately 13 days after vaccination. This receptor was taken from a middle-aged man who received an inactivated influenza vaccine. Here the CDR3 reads CASSRVQGRGGEAFF. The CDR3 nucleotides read TGTGCCAGCAGCCGCGTGCAGGGTCGAGGTGGTGAAGCTTTCTTT. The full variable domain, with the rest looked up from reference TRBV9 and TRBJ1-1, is DSGVTQTPKHLITATGQRVTLRCSPRSGDLSVYWYQQSLDQGLQFLIQYYNGEERAKGNILERFSAQQFPDLHSELNLSSLELGDSALYFCASSRVQGRGGEAFFGQGTRLTVV.